This T cell receptor (beta chain) came from a study of tumor-infiltrating lymphocytes in primary liver carcinoma. Overall study findings and caveats: Merely some 8-24% of top clones spanned all five tumor regions. Top-250-clone fractions were significantly higher in tumors than in blood (p = 0.039).

Comment on this clonotype: Its antigen is still unknown. A much larger clone differs by one base, so this may be a read error.

From roughly 20-30 mg of unsorted bulk tissue, DNA and RNA were co-extracted together. Sampling was performed at five separate regions of each tumor. Looked up from germline, CDR1 is SGHAT and CDR2 is FQDESV (reference sequence). This CDR3 spans 15 amino acids. Priming with a constant-region primer yielded TCR beta cDNA from 400 to 500 ng total RNA. Library construction for TCR beta comprised three nested multiplex PCR rounds performed with slightly modified ARM-PCR. For approximately 10 cycles apiece, the opening two PCR rounds ran with TRBV1-TRBV30 forward primers and a C-beta reverse primer. A single record per CDR3 protein comes from TCRdb applying MiXCR to the multiplex PCR reads. The sample consists of about 20,000 distinct CDR3 sequences, roughly three quarters of them appearing once.

The TCR originated in a middle-aged man with primary liver carcinoma and hepatitis B virus infection. The rearrangement joins TRBV11-1 to TRBJ1-5, with a possible D match to TRBD1 (5 bases). Sequencing was performed on liver tumor tissue from sampling region 1. Subset indicated: tumor region T1, superior pole. The CDR3 spells CASILAGRVYQPQHF. The CDR3 coding sequence is TGTGCCAGCATCTTAGCGGGGCGAGTGTATCAGCCCCAGCATTTT.